This TCR beta chain was identified during a study of blood T cell repertoires in COVID-19. Study in general: Italy, Spain and the United States were the sources of the convalescent and acute COVID-19 samples. Sample material is recorded as cDNA or gDNA derived from T cells, B-cell-depleted T cells, or PBMCs.

The CDR3 spans 14 residues. Germline V lookup: CDR1 MNHNY, CDR2 SVGAGI (reference sequence). V lost 0 bases, J lost 5 bases, and 11 bases lay in between. Under the authors' procedure: Reference gene primer amplification gave estimated nucleated cell counts. Profiling relied on immunoSEQ multiplex PCR, and the TCRdb table lists in-frame clones only, not all of them. For V, J and clone size, that table is used; D and trimming come from the DNA. The top ten hold approximately 10% of the sample, which has some 130,000 clones, about 89% seen once. Seattle patients were enrolled while actively infected and followed longitudinally.

The material sequenced was peripheral blood. V gene TRBV6-6 combines with J gene TRBJ2-7; tentatively, D is TRBD1 (6 bases). This clonotype was obtained from a woman in her 70s with COVID-19, enrolled during active disease. CDR3 residues: CASSYSRGRDEQYF. The CDR3 nucleotides read TGTGCCAGCAGTTACTCCAGGGGAAGGGACGAGCAGTACTTC.